What follows are 10 T cell receptor beta chains derived from one specimen sequenced in a study of OX40 agonist ivuxolimab in advanced cancers. The table came from immunoSEQ multiplex PCR; TCRdb's copy has only in-frame clones and leaves some out. The table records nearly 80,000 clones, under 85% of them present only once. Sequencing was performed on CD4+ or CD8+ T cells sorted from blood, taken in a trial of the OX40 agonist ivuxolimab. The source of these receptors is an adult with an advanced solid tumor such as melanoma, head and neck, liver or kidney cancer.

The CDR3 sequence: CATSSRWGGDTEAFF. The CDR3 DNA sequence: TGTGCCACCTCATCGAGGTGGGGGGGCGACACTGAAGCTTTCTTT. The chain carries TRBV5-4 and TRBJ1-1, with D possibly matching TRBD1 (6 bases). Trimming left V 9 bases short and J 3 bases short, with 21 bases between. The length of the CDR3 is 15 residues. Per germline, CDR1 SGHNT and CDR2 YYREEE (reference sequence).

The chain is built from TRBV5-1 and TRBJ2-4; TRBD1 might be the D (6 bases). The CDR3 loop spans 14 amino acids. Trimming removed 3 bases from V and 2 bases from J, with 9 bases in between. Germline CDR1 is SGHRS and CDR2 is YFSETQ. Here the CDR3 reads CASSSGHTKNIQYF. DNA for the CDR3: TGCGCCAGCAGCTCGGGACATACCAAAAACATTCAGTACTTC. Complete variable domain (other parts from reference TRBV5-1 and TRBJ2-4): KAGVTQTPRYLIKTRGQQVTLSCSPISGHRSVSWYQQTPGQGLQFLFEYFSETQRNKGNFPGRFSGRQFSNSRSEMNVSTLELGDSALYLCASSSGHTKNIQYFGAGTRLSVL.

V gene TRBV5-6 combines with J gene TRBJ2-7, with a tentative D call TRBD1 (5 bases). Germline-derived CDR1 and CDR2 are SGHDT and YYEEEE. V was clipped by 3 bases and J by 4 bases, with 23 bases between them. The CDR3 totals 17 residues. This CDR3 reads CASSSNPQGRPPYEQYV. The CDR3 DNA is TGTGCCAGCAGCTCCAACCCTCAGGGAAGGCCCCCGTACGAGCAGTACGTC.

The chain couples TRBV15 to TRBJ2-5; 7 bases are a match to TRBD1. The V gene's germline CDR1 is LNHNV and CDR2 YYDKDF (reference sequence). After removal of 4 bases from V and 1 base from J, the junction contained 6 bases not matched to a gene. The CDR3 is made up of 15 amino acids. Written as DNA, the CDR3 is TGTGCCACCAGCAAAAGGAGACAGGGCCAAGAGACCCAGTACTTC. This codes for CATSKRRQGQETQYF.

V usage is TRBV19 and J usage is TRBJ2-3; D is perhaps TRBD1 (6 bases). Germline V CDR1 and CDR2: LNHDA, SQIVND (reference sequence). The CDR3 contains 15 residues. Trimming shortened V by 6 bases and J by 2 bases, and 15 bases separated the two germline ends. This CDR3 is CASRTAGAFTDTQYF. The CDR3 DNA reads as TGTGCCAGTAGGACGGCAGGGGCCTTCACAGATACGCAGTATTTT. The full variable domain, with the rest looked up from reference TRBV19 and TRBJ2-3, is DGGITQSPKYLFRKEGQNVTLSCEQNLNHDAMYWYRQDPGQGLRLIYYSQIVNDFQKGDIAEGYSVSREKKESFPLTVTSAQKNPTAFYLCASRTAGAFTDTQYFGPGTRLTVL.

This clone was counted only a few times. V and J are TRBV5-6 and TRBJ2-7; D uncertain. CDR1 SGHDT and CDR2 YYEEEE come from the germline V gene. This CDR3 is built from 13 residues. V was clipped by 1 base and J by 0 bases, with 5 bases between them. The CDR3, as DNA: TGTGCCAGCAGCTTGCCCAGCTCCTACGAGCAGTACTTC. It codes for CASSLPSSYEQYF.

The V gene is TRBV6-5, the J gene TRBJ1-1, with 12 bases matching TRBD1. This CDR3 region has 15 residues. Per germline, CDR1 MNHEY and CDR2 SVGAGI. The J segment lost 3 bases and the V segment lost 10 bases, leaving 9 bases of the junction unmatched. The CDR3 nucleotides are TGTGCCACCCGGGGACAGGGGGCGGGGGACACTGAAGCTTTCTTT. The encoded protein is CATRGQGAGDTEAFF.

The CDR3 nucleotides are TGTGCCAGTAGTCTCCTCGGGACAGACTCTCTCTCCTATGGCTACACCTTC. Protein: CASSLLGTDSLSYGYTF. The chain uses TRBV19 and TRBJ1-2, with 7 nucleotides matching TRBD1. Germline assignment: CDR1 LNHDA and CDR2 SQIVND (reference sequence). The V segment lost 5 bases and the J segment 4 bases; nucleotides outside the gene matches: 16. CDR3 length: 17 amino acids.

In its sample, this clone was seen once. The genes are TRBV6-6 and TRBJ1-2, with D perhaps matching TRBD1 (5 bases). Trimming removed 2 bases at V and 6 bases at J, with 19 bases between. The CDR3 runs to 16 residues. CDR1 MNHNY and CDR2 SVGAGI come from the germline V gene (reference sequence). CDR3 loop: CASSYTPRQGRNGYTF. The CDR3 DNA sequence: TGTGCCAGCAGTTACACCCCGAGGCAGGGAAGGAATGGCTACACCTTC.

The rearrangement uses TRBV7-2 and TRBJ1-5, with a possible D match to TRBD1 (6 bases). The CDR3 spans 13 residues. V was clipped by 2 bases and J by 6 bases, with 8 bases between them. Germline V CDR1 and CDR2: SGHTA, FQGNSA. This chain's CDR3 is CASSLQGTQPQHF. For the CDR3, the DNA is TGTGCCAGCAGCTTACAGGGGACTCAGCCCCAGCATTTT.